This is a list of T cell receptor beta chains from one sample in a study of blood T cells in healthy people across ages. One entry per CDR3 protein results from TCRdb running MiXCR on the 5' RACE reads. Of around 1.5 million distinct CDR3 sequences in the sample, around 42% are singletons; the top ten hold roughly 8.2%. Sequencing input: blood. The receptors stem from a woman between 18 and 29 years old in good health. CDR3s include the opening cysteine and the closing phenylalanine or tryptophan. D genes are given only for firm matches. Clone size is stated in some rows and not others, as once, few, many or a class when expanded.

d_gene	abundance	v_gene	j_gene	CDR3aa	CDR3nt
.	few	TRBV6-5	TRBJ1-2	CASSYTAGAYGYTF	TGTGCCAGCAGTTACACGGCAGGGGCCTATGGCTACACCTTC
.	few	TRBV4-2	TRBJ2-6	CASSQVSGNTISGANVLTF	TGTGCCAGCAGCCAGGTATCGGGGAATACTATCTCCGGGGCCAACGTCCTGACTTTC
.	.	TRBV7-9	TRBJ2-5	CASSLVGGPQETQYF	TGTGCCAGCAGCTTAGTAGGGGGGCCTCAAGAGACCCAGTACTTC
.	.	TRBV6-1	TRBJ2-1	CASTRREISSYNEQFF	TGTGCCAGCACCAGGAGGGAGATCTCCTCCTACAATGAGCAGTTCTTC
.	.	TRBV10-1	TRBJ2-3	CASSAGLNTDTQYF	TGCGCCAGCAGTGCCGGGCTTAACACAGATACGCAGTATTTT
TRBD1	many	TRBV29-1	TRBJ1-2	CSVEARGQDYGYTF	TGCAGCGTTGAAGCTAGAGGACAGGACTATGGCTACACCTTC
.	.	TRBV12-3/TRBV12-4	TRBJ2-7	CASSFARLGAGVYNEQYF	TGTGCCAGCAGTTTCGCGAGATTGGGGGCGGGAGTCTACAATGAGCAGTACTTC
.	.	TRBV14	TRBJ1-2	CASSQDYLRLVYGYTF	TGTGCCAGCAGCCAAGATTATCTCCGGTTAGTCTATGGCTACACCTTC
.	few	TRBV27	TRBJ1-6	CASSLGQGSSYNSPLHF	TGTGCCAGCAGTTTAGGTCAGGGAAGCTCCTATAATTCACCCCTCCACTTT
.	.	TRBV6-5	TRBJ2-4	CASRADWAKNIQYF	TGTGCCAGCAGGGCGGACTGGGCCAAAAACATTCAGTACTTC
TRBD2	.	TRBV5-1	TRBJ2-7	CASSLVSGGSRSSYEQYF	TGCGCCAGCAGCTTGGTCAGCGGGGGTTCGCGGAGCTCCTACGAGCAGTACTTC
TRBD2	few	TRBV5-5	TRBJ2-7	CASSSGGQSYEQYF	TGTGCCAGCAGCTCGGGGGGGCAGTCCTACGAGCAGTACTTC
.	many	TRBV3-1	TRBJ2-3	CASKGTDTQYF	TGTGCCAGCAAGGGCACAGATACGCAGTATTTT
.	.	TRBV12-3/TRBV12-4	TRBJ2-7	CASSLTSLEQYF	TGTGCCAGCAGTCTGACTAGTCTCGAGCAGTACTTC
.	.	TRBV7-8	TRBJ2-7	CASSRRQDYEQYF	TGTGCCAGCAGCCGGAGACAGGACTACGAGCAGTACTTC
TRBD2	few	TRBV6-5	TRBJ2-3	CASSFRLAGGPDTQYF	TGTGCCAGCAGTTTCAGACTAGCGGGAGGACCAGATACGCAGTATTTT
.	.	TRBV4-1	TRBJ2-7	CASADPAVNEQYF	TGCGCCAGCGCTGATCCGGCAGTCAACGAGCAGTACTTC
TRBD2	few	TRBV2	TRBJ2-5	CASKPRDYEETQYF	TGTGCCAGCAAACCCCGGGACTACGAAGAGACCCAGTACTTC
.	.	TRBV5-1	TRBJ2-1	CASSSGTHNEQFF	TGCGCCAGCAGCTCCGGGACCCACAATGAGCAGTTCTTC
TRBD2	.	TRBV3-1	TRBJ2-7	CASSQERLAGNEQYF	TGTGCCAGCAGCCAAGAGCGACTAGCGGGAAACGAGCAGTACTTC
TRBD2	few	TRBV20-1	TRBJ2-1	CSARGLAGNNEQFF	TGCAGTGCTAGAGGACTAGCGGGAAACAATGAGCAGTTCTTC
TRBD1	few	TRBV4-1	TRBJ2-3	CASSQEQGANTQYF	TGCGCCAGCAGCCAAGAACAGGGGGCGAATACGCAGTATTTT
.	.	TRBV2	TRBJ2-7	CASSWDIGPYEQYF	TGTGCCAGCAGTTGGGACATTGGTCCCTACGAGCAGTACTTC
TRBD2	few	TRBV6-5	TRBJ2-6	CASSYGGVGANVLTF	TGTGCCAGCAGTTACGGGGGGGTTGGGGCCAACGTCCTGACTTTC
TRBD2	.	TRBV5-5	TRBJ2-7	CASSRASGEQYF	TGTGCCAGCAGCCGGGCTAGCGGCGAGCAGTACTTC
TRBD2	few	TRBV29-1	TRBJ2-7	CSGLADSYEQYF	TGCAGCGGACTAGCGGACTCCTACGAGCAGTACTTC
TRBD1	few	TRBV6-1	TRBJ1-4	CASRGQAVNEKLFF	TGTGCCAGCAGGGGACAGGCGGTTAACGAAAAACTGTTTTTT
.	.	TRBV29-1	TRBJ2-5	CSVAGGVSKETQYF	TGCAGCGTTGCGGGCGGGGTTTCCAAAGAGACCCAGTACTTC
.	few	TRBV6-2/TRBV6-3	TRBJ2-7	CASSYVGGPSYEQYF	TGTGCCAGCAGTTACGTCGGGGGGCCCTCCTACGAGCAGTACTTC
.	few	TRBV6-5	TRBJ2-5	CASGGSREQYF	TGTGCCAGCGGAGGTTCTCGGGAGCAGTACTTC
TRBD1	.	TRBV3-1	TRBJ1-2	CASRLQGDGYTF	TGTGCCAGCAGACTACAGGGGGATGGCTACACCTTC
.	.	TRBV29-1	TRBJ1-1	CSVGKGLAEAFF	TGCAGCGTTGGAAAGGGTCTTGCTGAAGCTTTCTTT
.	few	TRBV20-1	TRBJ2-7	CSARGVSGTSTYEQYF	TGCAGTGCTAGAGGAGTATCCGGGACTTCTACCTACGAGCAGTACTTC
.	.	TRBV4-2	TRBJ2-7	CASSQEASGEYEQYF	TGTGCCAGCAGCCAGGAGGCGTCAGGGGAGTACGAGCAGTACTTC
.	.	TRBV7-9	TRBJ2-7	CASSFNSGNYEQYF	TGTGCCAGCAGCTTTAATAGCGGAAACTACGAGCAGTACTTC
.	.	TRBV15	TRBJ2-3	CATSKYRSDGDTRYF	TGTGCCACCAGCAAATACAGGTCTGATGGGGATACGCGGTATTTT
.	.	TRBV20-1	TRBJ2-3	CSARDWRGAADTQYF	TGCAGTGCTAGAGATTGGCGGGGAGCGGCAGATACGCAGTATTTT
TRBD2	.	TRBV5-6	TRBJ2-4	CASSLERTSDLNIQYF	TGTGCCAGCAGCTTGGAAAGGACTAGCGATTTAAACATTCAGTACTTC
.	many	TRBV29-1	TRBJ1-2	CSALEEGDGYTF	TGCAGCGCCCTCGAGGAGGGGGATGGCTACACCTTC
.	.	TRBV29-1	TRBJ2-1	CSVEDSYEQFF	TGCAGCGTTGAGGATAGCTACGAGCAGTTCTTC
TRBD1	once	TRBV7-2	TRBJ2-7	CASSLEGQGTREQYF	TGTGCCAGCAGCTTAGAGGGACAGGGGACGCGCGAGCAGTACTTC
TRBD1	.	TRBV5-1	TRBJ2-3	CASSLSWTGRTSTDTQYF	TGCGCCAGCAGCCTTTCCTGGACAGGGCGAACTAGCACAGATACGCAGTATTTT
.	.	TRBV4-1	TRBJ1-2	CASSHLLRDYGYTF	TGCGCCAGCAGCCACCTTCTTCGAGACTATGGCTACACCTTC
.	few	TRBV2	TRBJ2-5	CASSEEGRTQYF	TGTGCCAGCAGTGAAGAAGGCCGGACCCAGTACTTC
TRBD1	few	TRBV9	TRBJ1-2	CASSVETGSGYTF	TGTGCCAGCAGCGTAGAGACAGGGTCTGGCTACACCTTC
TRBD1	.	TRBV20-1	TRBJ1-1	CSATGQGGEAFF	TGCAGTGCCACTGGACAGGGGGGGGAAGCTTTCTTT
.	.	TRBV6-2/TRBV6-3	TRBJ1-2	CASSVGTSVGYTF	TGTGCCAGCAGCGTCGGGACATCGGTTGGCTACACCTTC
TRBD1	.	TRBV2	TRBJ1-2	CASSWTGTGYTF	TGTGCCAGCAGTTGGACAGGGACCGGTTACACCTTC
TRBD1	few	TRBV6-1	TRBJ1-2	CASTRQGPIYGYTF	TGTGCCAGCACCCGACAGGGGCCGATCTATGGCTACACCTTC
.	few	TRBV29-1	TRBJ2-7	CSVEDTGSGRNSYEQYF	TGCAGCGTTGAAGATACAGGGTCGGGCAGGAACTCCTACGAGCAGTACTTC
.	few	TRBV20-1	TRBJ1-2	CSARDLGGRNYGYTF	TGCAGTGCTAGAGATCTAGGAGGAAGGAACTATGGCTACACCTTC
.	many	TRBV29-1	TRBJ2-7	CSVEFSENYEQYF	TGCAGCGTTGAATTTTCAGAGAACTACGAGCAGTACTTC
.	.	TRBV20-1	TRBJ2-1	CSALDGGAGGYNEQFF	TGCAGTGCCCTGGATGGAGGGGCCGGGGGCTACAATGAGCAGTTCTTC